This T cell receptor (beta chain) was captured by sequencing in a study of graft-versus-host responses after intestinal transplantation. At the level of the study: For around 3 years after anti-thymocyte globulin induction, all recipients took tacrolimus and steroids.

Whole-study findings and limits: Allografts from individuals with graft-donor T cell macrochimerism displayed high graft-versus-host to host-versus-graft clonal ratios. Levels of circulating GvH clones at their peak were associated with early post-transplant HvG declines.

Germline loops: CDR1 SGHTA, CDR2 FQGTGA. CDR3 size: 16 residues. The ends were cut back, 2 bases at V and 4 bases at J, with 17 bases in the middle. Generated by immunoSEQ multiplex PCR, the TCRdb table keeps only in-frame clones and is missing some. The sample holds under 100,000 clones; just under 95% are singletons and the top ten take more than 0.35%. With regard to this clone: Its cognate antigen is unknown.

This TCR derives from a human donor who was the organ donor for an intestinal transplant. This rearrangement joins TRBV7-3 to TRBJ1-2, with TRBD1 as a possible D gene (5 bases). The input for sequencing was unstimulated CD8+ T cells sorted from spleen or lymph node cells, taken before transplant. CDR3 sequence (DNA): TGTGCCAGCAGCTTAGGCGGCGTTGCGGGGACCTATGGCTACACCTTC. Its translation: CASSLGGVAGTYGYTF.